The next 16 T cell receptor beta chains were all read from a single sample in a study of cytomegalovirus exposure and HLA in healthy donors. The PCR made use of 60 Vbeta and 13 Jbeta primers. The table came from immunoSEQ multiplex PCR; TCRdb's copy has only in-frame clones and leaves some out. This table has roughly 160,000 clones, roughly 85% appearing once. The sequenced sample was PBMCs. The receptors shown here come from a middle-aged man in good health and CMV-seropositive.

The chain joins TRBV29-1 to TRBJ1-2; D possibly corresponds to TRBD1 (6 bases). V dropped 5 bases and J dropped 4 bases, with 11 bases sitting between them. The CDR3 loop spans 12 amino acids. Looked up from germline, CDR1 is SQVTM and CDR2 is ANQGSEA. CDR3 loop: CSVPGTFYGYTF. The DNA for the CDR3 is TGCAGCGTTCCCGGGACATTCTATGGCTACACCTTC.

This chain links TRBV11-1 with TRBJ2-1; 9 bases fit TRBD2. This CDR3 has 17 residues. With V trimmed by 2 bases and J by 7 bases, 12 bases remained unmatched. Germline V gives CDR1 SGHAT, CDR2 FQDESV (reference sequence). Here the CDR3 DNA reads TGTGCCAGCAGCTTACTCGACTCGCGGGGGGGCCTAAATGAGCAGTTCTTC. Residues: CASSLLDSRGGLNEQFF. The entire variable domain, with the rest obtained from reference TRBV11-1 and TRBJ2-1, is as follows: EAEVAQSPRYKITEKSQAVAFWCDPISGHATLYWYRQILGQGPELLVQFQDESVVDDSQLPKDRFSAERLKGVDSTLKIQPAELGDSAMYLCASSLLDSRGGLNEQFFGPGTRLTVL.

This clone has a handful of counts. Its ends do not fully match the called genes, so a read error is possible. V and J are TRBV18 and TRBJ1-5; 7 positions agree with TRBD1. Germline CDR1 reads KGHSH; CDR2 reads LQKENI. The CDR3 has 14 residues. CDR3 region: CDSSPPGQPQPQHF. The CDR3, as DNA: TGTGACAGCTCACCACCGGGACAGCCACAGCCCCAGCATTTT.

With respect to this clone: This same CDR3 is encoded by further DNA sequences in the sample. The chain joins TRBV9 to TRBJ1-1; no clear D gene. Germline V gene sequence: CDR1 SGDLS, CDR2 YYNGEE. V was pared by 2 bases and J by 0 bases, with 8 bases between. The CDR3 sequence is 14 residues long. The CDR3 DNA reads TGTGCCAGCAGCGTTGGGCATCTGAACACTGAAGCTTTCTTT. Its translation is CASSVGHLNTEAFF.

This clone occurred once. V and J are TRBV28 and TRBJ1-5; D remains unclear. This CDR3 spans 15 amino acids. The germline V gene has CDR1 MDHEN and CDR2 SYDVKM. With 5 bases removed from V and 2 bases from J, the gap between germline ends came to 13 bases. CDR3 amino acids: CASSMVTGGNQPQHF. The CDR3 coding sequence is TGTGCCAGCAGTATGGTGACCGGAGGCAATCAGCCCCAGCATTTT.

The V call is TRBV29-1, the J call TRBJ2-6, with TRBD1 matching over 8 bases. J lost 3 bases, V lost 5 bases, and 12 bases had no gene match. Per germline, CDR1 SQVTM and CDR2 ANQGSEA. This CDR3 has 17 residues. The CDR3 sequence: CSVPPGQDVGGANVLTF. CDR3 nucleotide sequence: TGCAGCGTTCCCCCGGGACAGGACGTAGGTGGGGCCAACGTCCTGACTTTC.

The rearrangement joins TRBV15 to TRBJ1-2, with a possible D match to TRBD1 (5 bases). V lost 3 bases to trimming and J lost 6 bases, with 20 bases between them. CDR3 length: 16 amino acids. Germline CDR1 reads LNHNV; CDR2 reads YYDKDF (reference sequence). The CDR3 loop is CATSSNDRGRNNGYTF. CDR3 nucleotides: TGTGCCACCAGCAGCAACGACAGAGGGAGGAATAATGGCTACACCTTC.

The chain employs TRBV15 and TRBJ2-7; tentative D call: TRBD2 (6 bases). The CDR3 extends over 14 amino acids. V lost 0 bases and J lost 3, with 9 bases in between. Germline CDR1 reads LNHNV; CDR2 reads YYDKDF (reference sequence). CDR3 nucleotide sequence: TGTGCCACCAGCAGAGACAGGGAGGTCTACGAGCAGTACTTC. This translates into CATSRDREVYEQYF.

This rearrangement joins TRBV28 to TRBJ2-5; no firm D call. The J call may be mistaken, given a closer DNA end match to TRBJ2-7. The CDR3 consists of 13 residues. The germline V gene has CDR1 MDHEN and CDR2 SYDVKM. Here the CDR3 DNA reads TGTGCCAGCAGTTTAGTCGGGTCCTACGAGCAGTACTTC. Its translation: CASSLVGSYEQYF.

V usage is TRBV12-5 and J usage is TRBJ2-7, with 10 bases aligning to TRBD1. CDR3 length: 15 residues. Germline values: CDR1 LGHNT, CDR2 FRNRAP. The V and J ends lost 5 bases and 3 bases, in that order; junction bases with no gene match: 7. The CDR3 sequence: CASGIWTGGIYEQYF. The CDR3 DNA is TGTGCTAGTGGTATCTGGACAGGGGGAATCTACGAGCAGTACTTC.

The chain uses TRBV7-6 and TRBJ1-2, with 8 positions matching TRBD1. The junction had 7 bases not matched to a gene; V was cut back by 5 bases and J by 2 bases. This CDR3 has 15 amino acids. CDR1 and CDR2 (germline): SGHVS, FNYEAQ. CDR3 bases: TGTGCCAGCAGCCTAGGACAGGGACCCAACTATGGCTACACCTTC. It is translated as CASSLGQGPNYGYTF.

J is TRBJ1-6 and V is TRBV28, with 7 bases identical to TRBD1. The CDR3 spans 15 residues. V was pared by 3 bases and J by 6 bases, with 5 bases of the junction left unmatched. Germline values: CDR1 MDHEN, CDR2 SYDVKM. The CDR3 DNA follows: TGTGCCAGCAGTTTCATAACAGGGGTTAATTCACCCCTCCACTTT. It is translated as CASSFITGVNSPLHF. The entire variable domain, with the rest obtained from reference TRBV28 and TRBJ1-6, is as follows: DVKVTQSSRYLVKRTGEKVFLECVQDMDHENMFWYRQDPGLGLRLIYFSYDVKMKEKGDIPEGYSVSREKKERFSLILESASTNQTSMYLCASSFITGVNSPLHFGNGTRLTVT.

V is TRBV20-1 and J is TRBJ1-1; D gene unclear. Trimming cost V 6 bases and J 3 bases, with 5 bases left between them. CDR3 length equals 10 residues. Germline V gene sequence: CDR1 DFQATT, CDR2 SNEGSKA (reference sequence). CDR3 DNA sequence: TGCAGTGCCGGGGACACTGAAGCTTTCTTT. Protein sequence: CSAGDTEAFF.

The rearrangement links TRBV13 to TRBJ1-3; D is undetermined. CDR1 is PRHDT and CDR2 is FYEKMQ in the germline V gene (reference sequence). The CDR3 sequence is 16 residues long. Trimming stripped 1 base from V and 4 bases from J, with 14 bases between. CDR3 DNA: TGTGCCAGCAGCTTAGCCCCACGGACGGGGGGAAACACCATATATTTT. Protein product: CASSLAPRTGGNTIYF.

The chain links TRBV27 to TRBJ2-1; 10 bases match TRBD2. The CDR3 spans 15 residues. V shed 5 bases, J shed 6 bases, and the junction held 7 bases outside the gene matches. Germline CDR1 reads MNHEY; CDR2 reads SMNVEV (reference sequence). CDR3 DNA: TGTGCCAGCAGTGTCAGGACTAGCGGATCCAATGAGCAGTTCTTC. Translated, it gives CASSVRTSGSNEQFF.

The rearrangement links TRBV2 to TRBJ1-5; 9 nucleotides line up with TRBD1. The germline CDR1 and CDR2 sequences are SNHLY and FYNNEI. The CDR3 spans 14 residues. V trimming: 9 bases; J trimming: 0 bases; junction bases outside the gene matches: 3. In nucleotides, the CDR3 is TGTGCCAGTCGACAGGGGGGTAGCAATCAGCCCCAGCATTTT. This gives the protein CASRQGGSNQPQHF.